These 27 T cell receptor beta chains came from one sample sequenced in a study of regulatory T cells in long-lasting Graves disease. Construction of TCR beta libraries relied on iRepertoire HTBI primers and on Arm-PCR targeting CDR3 regions. Each CDR3 protein is one row after TCRdb ran MiXCR on the multiplex PCR reads. This table has about 540,000 distinct CDR3 sequences, around an eighth appearing once. Time point reported: newly diagnosed GD, antithyroid drugs for less than 3 months. Extracted RNA from PBMCs served as the source of the TCR library. These data were also filed under a second study, of T cells in Graves' hyperthyroidism and ophthalmopathy.

The sample here was peripheral blood mononuclear cells (PBMCs), taken at new diagnosis, from a patient treated with antithyroid drugs. Receptor source: a man aged 30 to 45 with Graves disease.

This clonotype was seen many times. The V gene is TRBV12-3 or TRBV12-4, the J gene TRBJ2-1, with D perhaps matching TRBD2 (5 bases). The V end was cut by 5 bases, the J end by 2 bases, with 7 bases between. This CDR3 spans 13 amino acids. Here the CDR3 reads CASSGLPYNEQFF. The CDR3 region has the DNA TGTGCCAGCAGTGGACTCCCCTACAATGAGCAGTTCTTC.

This sequence joins TRBV29-1 and TRBJ2-1, with TRBD2 matching 9 bases. V shed 4 bases, J shed 2 bases, and the junction held 6 bases outside the gene matches. There are 15 residues in the CDR3. Germline loops: CDR1 SQVTM, CDR2 ANQGSEA. Here the CDR3 reads CSVGQSGRTYNEQFF. The DNA of the CDR3 is TGCAGCGTTGGGCAGAGCGGGAGGACCTACAATGAGCAGTTCTTC.

Only a few counts were recorded for this clonotype. The V and J genes are TRBV18 and TRBJ1-2; the D gene is possibly TRBD1 (5 bases). Germline V lookup: CDR1 KGHSH, CDR2 LQKENI. V was pared by 3 bases and J by 8 bases, with 13 bases between. The CDR3 runs to 13 residues. The CDR3 bases are TGTGCCAGCTCACCGGCAGGGTTTAGAGGCTACACCTTC. Residues: CASSPAGFRGYTF.

This clonotype was detected ten times or more. This chain joins TRBV29-1 and TRBJ2-5; 7 bases are shared with TRBD1. The CDR3 is made up of 14 amino acids. J was trimmed by 2 bases and V by 6 bases; bases with no gene match: 9. Germline CDR1 SQVTM, CDR2 ANQGSEA. In nucleotides, the CDR3 is TGCAGCGTGGTCGGGACAGCTCATCAAGAGACCCAGTACTTC. It translates to CSVVGTAHQETQYF. The variable domain in full, with the rest retrieved from reference TRBV29-1 and TRBJ2-5, is SAVISQKPSRDICQRGTSLTIQCQVDSQVTMMFWYRQQPGQSLTLIATANQGSEATYESGFVIDKFPISRPNLTFSTLTVSNMSPEDSSIYLCSVVGTAHQETQYFGPGTRLLVL.

Note on this clonotype: A read error is possible here, since a much larger clone lies one base away. The genes are TRBV6-5 and TRBJ2-7, with TRBD2 matching 9 bases. Trimming at V came to 4 bases and at J to 4 bases, leaving 11 bases not matched to a gene. This CDR3 has 16 residues. From germline, CDR1 is MNHEY and CDR2 SVGAGI. The CDR3 DNA is TGTGCCAGCAGTTCCCACCGGCCTACTAGCGGGTACGAGCAGTACTTC. This encodes CASSSHRPTSGYEQYF.

The sample holds a few counts of this clonotype. The CDR3 is CASSLGGYGGELFF. The CDR3 DNA follows: TGTGCCAGCAGTTTAGGGGGCTATGGCGGGGAGCTGTTTTTT. The chain has TRBV12-3 or TRBV12-4 and TRBJ2-2; tentative D call: TRBD1 (5 bases). Trimming removed 1 base at V and 7 bases at J, with 10 bases between. The CDR3 is 14 residues long.

The chain recombines TRBV2 with TRBJ2-1; D may be TRBD2 (5 bases). Germline lookup yields CDR1 SNHLY and CDR2 FYNNEI. CDR3 length: 15 residues. With 4 bases removed from V and 4 bases from J, the gap between germline ends came to 14 bases. CDR3: CASSADSVPYNEQFF. The CDR3 nucleotides are TGTGCCAGCAGTGCGGACTCCGTCCCTTACAATGAGCAGTTCTTC.

This clonotype has only a few counts. The chain's CDR3 is CASSDSTTRGTNEQFF. DNA of the CDR3: TGTGCCAGCAGTGACTCGACGACTAGGGGAACCAATGAGCAGTTCTTC. The chain combines TRBV6-4 with TRBJ2-1, with D tentatively TRBD2 (6 bases). Between the trimmed V and J ends, which lost 0 bases and 6 bases, there was a span of 15 bases. The germline V gene encodes CDR1 MRHNA and CDR2 SNTAGT. The CDR3 runs 16 residues.

The J gene is TRBJ2-7, the V gene TRBV4-1; 7 bases agree with TRBD2. Trimming at V came to 2 bases and at J to 0 bases, leaving 1 base not matched to a gene. CDR3 size: 14 residues. CDR1 MGHRA and CDR2 YSYEKL come from the germline V gene. For the CDR3, the DNA is TGCGCCAGCAGCCAAAGCGGGAACTCCTACGAGCAGTACTTC. Protein: CASSQSGNSYEQYF.

This clonotype was seen many times. This chain uses TRBV30 with TRBJ1-2; D is unresolved. Germline values: CDR1 GTSNPN, CDR2 SVGIG (reference sequence). This CDR3 has 10 residues. The CDR3 loop is CAPPIGGYTF. CDR3 nucleotide sequence: TGTGCTCCCCCGATCGGGGGCTACACCTTC.

About this clonotype itself: A much larger clone lies a single base off, so this may be a read error. This chain links TRBV27 with TRBJ2-5; possibly TRBD2 for D (6 bases). The CDR3 runs 15 residues. The V end was cut by 3 bases, the J end by 5 bases, with 16 bases between. Looked up from germline, CDR1 is MNHEY and CDR2 is SMNVEV (reference sequence). CDR3 in amino acids: CASSFLGSGGETQYF. The DNA of the CDR3 is TGTGCCAGCAGTTTCCTCGGCAGCGGAGGGGAGACCCAGTACTTC.

Ten or more counts support this clonotype. The gene calls are TRBV2 and TRBJ2-3; D gene unclear. Germline loops: CDR1 SNHLY, CDR2 FYNNEI. Trimming removed 8 bases at V and 4 bases at J, with 16 bases between. This CDR3 region has 14 residues. The CDR3 nucleotides read TGTGCCAGCTCCGCCCGGGCGCGGTCAGATACGCAGTATTTT. Its protein product is CASSARARSDTQYF. Full variable domain (remainder filled in from reference TRBV2 and TRBJ2-3): EPEVTQTPSHQVTQMGQEVILRCVPISNHLYFYWYRQILGQKVEFLVSFYNNEISEKSEIFDDQFSVERPDGSNFTLKIRSTKLEDSAMYFCASSARARSDTQYFGPGTRLTVL.

This clonotype has ten or more counts. This chain links TRBV24-1 with TRBJ2-3, with TRBD2 as a possible D gene (6 bases). Germline assignment: CDR1 KGHDR and CDR2 SFDVKD. With 3 bases removed from V and 1 base from J, the gap between germline ends came to 13 bases. The CDR3 has 16 residues. The CDR3 region has the DNA TGTGCCACCAGTGATCCAGCGGGTATCGGCACAGATACGCAGTATTTT. Its translation: CATSDPAGIGTDTQYF.

This clonotype has ten or more counts. The CDR3 is CASSGLSTDTQYF. In nucleotides, the CDR3 is TGTGCCAGCAGTGGACTGAGCACAGATACGCAGTATTTT. The J gene is TRBJ2-3, the V gene TRBV6-1; D uncertain. The germline V gene has CDR1 MNHNS and CDR2 SASEGT. Trimming removed 4 bases from V and 0 bases from J, with 5 bases in between. This CDR3 spans 13 amino acids.

Comment on this clonotype: A read error may be the cause here, since a much bigger clone is one base away. This sequence joins TRBV18 and TRBJ1-5; 8 bases agree with TRBD1. The CDR3 length is 15 residues. V lost 3 bases to trimming and J lost 6 bases; unmatched junction nucleotides: 7. Per germline, CDR1 KGHSH and CDR2 LQKENI. DNA for the CDR3: TGTGCCAGCTCACCGGGACAGGCCTTAAGTCAGCCCCAGCATTTT. Protein: CASSPGQALSQPQHF. Complete variable domain (other parts from reference TRBV18 and TRBJ1-5): NAGVMQNPRHLVRRRGQEARLRCSPMKGHSHVYWYRQLPEEGLKFMVYLQKENIIDESGMPKERFSAEFPKEGPSILRIQQVVRGDSAAYFCASSPGQALSQPQHFGDGTRLSIL.

The chain uses TRBV6-2 or TRBV6-3 and TRBJ2-1; D gene ambiguous. Trimming took 5 bases from V and 9 from J, leaving 8 bases between them. This CDR3 has 11 amino acids. Looked up from germline, CDR1 is MNHEY and CDR2 is SVGEGT. The chain's CDR3 is CASSAKSEQFF. The CDR3 DNA sequence: TGTGCCAGCAGTGCAAAGAGTGAGCAGTTCTTC.

This chain joins TRBV12-3 or TRBV12-4 and TRBJ2-2, with D hard to call. V lost 2 bases and J 6 bases, leaving 7 bases between the germline ends. The length of the CDR3 is 13 residues. The CDR3 protein is CASSLPYPGELFF. In DNA, the CDR3 is TGTGCCAGCAGTTTACCGTACCCCGGGGAGCTGTTTTTT.

This clonotype was picked up many times. This rearrangement joins TRBV11-2 to TRBJ1-1, with 7 bases identical to TRBD1. This CDR3 has 16 residues. Germline lookup yields CDR1 SGHAT and CDR2 FQNNGV. The V gene end was trimmed by 3 bases and the J gene end by 0 bases; junction bases not matched to a gene: 7. CDR3 amino acids: CASSFQGGHMNTEAFF. DNA of the CDR3: TGTGCCAGCAGCTTTCAGGGGGGGCATATGAACACTGAAGCTTTCTTT.

In its sample, this clonotype was seen many times. The rearrangement uses TRBV15 and TRBJ1-5; D ambiguous. Germline V lookup: CDR1 LNHNV, CDR2 YYDKDF (reference sequence). This CDR3 has 15 amino acids. V lost 1 base to trimming and J lost 0 bases, with 7 bases between them. CDR3 coding DNA: TGTGCCACCAGCAGAGGCAGTTATAGCAATCAGCCCCAGCATTTT. It is translated as CATSRGSYSNQPQHF. Drawing the rest from reference TRBV15 and TRBJ1-5, the complete variable domain is DAMVIQNPRYQVTQFGKPVTLSCSQTLNHNVMYWYQQKSSQAPKLLFHYYDKDFNNEADTPDNFQSRRPNTSFCFLDIRSPGLGDTAMYLCATSRGSYSNQPQHFGDGTRLSIL.

The chain is built from TRBV29-1 and TRBJ2-3; maybe TRBD2 (5 bases). Germline V lookup: CDR1 SQVTM, CDR2 ANQGSEA. Trimming removed 4 bases at V and 4 bases at J, with 21 bases between. This CDR3 comprises 16 residues. CDR3 sequence reads: CSVGRGPAQWPDTQYF. Here the CDR3 DNA reads TGCAGCGTTGGGCGCGGGCCAGCCCAGTGGCCAGATACGCAGTATTTT.

The V gene is TRBV30, the J gene TRBJ2-7; TRBD1 is a possible D gene (5 bases). The CDR3 spans 18 residues. CDR1 GTSNPN and CDR2 SVGIG come from the germline V gene (reference sequence). The germline V and J ends were trimmed by 0 bases and 3 bases, with 24 bases remaining between them. The CDR3 DNA follows: TGTGCCTGGAGTGTACGCGGCAGGGATTGGACCCTTTACTACGAGCAGTACTTC. Amino acids: CAWSVRGRDWTLYYEQYF. Full variable domain (rest looked up from reference TRBV30 and TRBJ2-7): SQTIHQWPATLVQPVGSPLSLECTVEGTSNPNLYWYRQAAGRGLQLLFYSVGIGQISSEVPQNLSASRPQDRQFILSSKKLLLSDSGFYLCAWSVRGRDWTLYYEQYFGPGTRLTVT.

This clonotype appeared many times. V and J are TRBV5-1 and TRBJ1-4; D gene uncertain. Germline CDR1 is SGHRS and CDR2 is YFSETQ. Trimming shortened V by 7 bases and J by 7 bases, and 14 bases separated the two germline ends. CDR3 length equals 13 residues. In DNA, the CDR3 is TGCGCCAGCGCCCCGAGAGGAGGTGAAAAACTGTTTTTT. It is translated as CASAPRGGEKLFF. Drawing the rest from reference TRBV5-1 and TRBJ1-4, the complete variable domain is KAGVTQTPRYLIKTRGQQVTLSCSPISGHRSVSWYQQTPGQGLQFLFEYFSETQRNKGNFPGRFSGRQFSNSRSEMNVSTLELGDSALYLCASAPRGGEKLFFGSGTQLSVL.

This clonotype has at least ten counts. V is TRBV28 and J is TRBJ1-4; D gene ambiguous. V was shortened by 10 bases and J by 8 bases, with 11 bases between the two germline ends. The CDR3 loop spans 11 amino acids. The germline CDR1 and CDR2 sequences are MDHEN and SYDVKM. The chain's CDR3 is CATSSEEKLFF. The CDR3 DNA reads TGTGCCACCTCATCCGAAGAAAAACTGTTTTTT.

The sample holds many counts of this clonotype. The V gene is TRBV7-8, the J gene TRBJ1-1; D unresolved. V dropped 3 bases and J dropped 5 bases, with 16 bases sitting between them. This CDR3 region has 15 residues. Germline V gene data show CDR1 as SGHVS and CDR2 as FQNEAQ. The CDR3: CASSLITSGRTEAFF. The CDR3, as DNA: TGTGCCAGCAGCTTGATTACATCCGGACGAACTGAAGCTTTCTTT.

To note about this clonotype: A single base is all that separates this from a far larger clone, so a read error is likely. V usage is TRBV11-2 and J usage is TRBJ2-1; the match to TRBD1 covers 9 bases. CDR3 size: 16 residues. Germline V gives CDR1 SGHAT, CDR2 FQNNGV. The CDR3: CASNLILTGTGNEQFF. CDR3 sequence (DNA): TGTGCCAGCAACTTAATTCTTACCGGGACAGGGAATGAGCAGTTCTTC.

This clonotype was found once. The chain links TRBV4-1 to TRBJ2-1, with D perhaps given as TRBD1 or TRBD2 (6 bases each). V was clipped by 3 bases and J by 9 bases, with 12 bases between them. The germline V gene encodes CDR1 MGHRA and CDR2 YSYEKL. The CDR3 is made up of 13 amino acids. This CDR3 is CASSHQGGLEQFF. The CDR3 DNA reads as TGCGCCAGCAGCCACCAAGGGGGGCTTGAGCAGTTCTTC.

This clonotype was seen at least ten times. V and J are TRBV6-5 and TRBJ2-5, with a weak D call TRBD1 (6 bases). This CDR3 comprises 15 residues. V was shortened by 1 base and J by 4 bases, with 13 bases between the two germline ends. Per the germline V gene, CDR1 is MNHEY and CDR2 is SVGAGI. CDR3 sequence (DNA): TGTGCCAGCAGTTACTTTGGACAGAGGCCAGAGACCCAGTACTTC. Its translation is CASSYFGQRPETQYF.